Included here is one T cell receptor beta chain sequence, with context. The antigen remains unidentified. RNA was extracted from bulk tissue without any cell sorting. Distant lung tissue was collected more than 3 cm away from the tumor edge. This sample is part of a study of tumor and adjacent non-tumor tissue in lung cancer. The library came from three nested PCR rounds adapted from ARM-PCR protocols. TCRdb processed the multiplex PCR reads anew with MiXCR; each CDR3 protein has one entry. In the table there are 50,000 to 60,000 distinct CDR3 sequences, around two thirds of which are singletons. Study-wide results and caveats: Higher tumor TCR diversity was associated with shorter survival.

This clonotype was sampled from a woman aged 60-75 years with non-small cell lung cancer. The sequenced sample consisted of distant non-tumor lung tissue.

The CDR3 region has the DNA TGTGCCAGCGGCCCGAACGGAAGTAGCAATCAGCCCCAGCATTTT. Amino acids: CASGPNGSSNQPQHF. The chain links TRBV5-8 to TRBJ1-5; D is unclear. The CDR3 sequence is 15 residues long. In germline, CDR1 is SGHTS, CDR2 YDEGEE. The V gene lost 7 bases and the J gene lost 0 bases, with 14 bases spanning the gap.